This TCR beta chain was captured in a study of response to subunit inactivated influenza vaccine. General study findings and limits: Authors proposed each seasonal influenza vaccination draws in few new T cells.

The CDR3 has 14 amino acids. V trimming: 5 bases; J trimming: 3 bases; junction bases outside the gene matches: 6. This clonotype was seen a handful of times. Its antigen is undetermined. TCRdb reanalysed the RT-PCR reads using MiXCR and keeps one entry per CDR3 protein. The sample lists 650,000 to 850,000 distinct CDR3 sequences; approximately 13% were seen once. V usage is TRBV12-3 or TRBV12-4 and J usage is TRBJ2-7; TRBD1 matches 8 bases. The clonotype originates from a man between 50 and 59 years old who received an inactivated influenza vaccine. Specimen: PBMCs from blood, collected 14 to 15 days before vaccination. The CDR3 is CASSRQGAIYEQYF. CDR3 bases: TGTGCCAGCAGTAGGCAGGGGGCAATCTACGAGCAGTACTTC.